Following are 20 T cell receptor beta chains from one sample sequenced in a study of cytomegalovirus exposure and HLA in healthy donors (dated by TCRdb to the late 2010s). Library preparation used the immunoSEQ multiplex PCR assay. For the multiplex PCR, a mixture combining 60 forward primers for TCR Vbeta segments and 13 reverse primers for TCR Jbeta segments was used. TCRdb provides this immuneACCESS table in a form limited to in-frame rearrangements. Some clones are lacking; in checked studies, under half of them reflect an unresolved V gene, and why the rest are absent is not known. Across this sample there are some 150,000 clones, with roughly 79% seen only once. The ten largest make up 13% of the sample. Sequenced input: PBMCs. The origin of the receptors is a woman between 50 and 59 years old in good health and CMV-seronegative.

This chain links TRBV19 with TRBJ1-5, with 7 bases identical to TRBD1. The CDR3 spans 14 residues. J gave up 6 bases and V 5 bases, and 7 bases lay outside the gene matches. The V gene's germline CDR1 is LNHDA and CDR2 SQIVND (reference sequence). The CDR3 is CASSLRDRVQPQHF. The CDR3, as DNA: TGTGCCAGTAGTCTCCGGGACAGAGTTCAGCCCCAGCATTTT.

This chain joins TRBV7-6 and TRBJ2-5, with 8 bases lining up with TRBD2. The CDR3 runs 16 residues. J gave up 4 bases and V 6 bases, and 13 bases lay outside the gene matches. CDR1 SGHVS and CDR2 FNYEAQ come from the germline V gene. The CDR3 loop reads CASSYQPGGRRETQYF. The DNA of the CDR3 is TGTGCCAGCAGTTATCAGCCGGGGGGGCGAAGAGAGACCCAGTACTTC.

This chain links TRBV6-5 with TRBJ2-2; D is perhaps TRBD1 (6 bases). CDR3 length: 14 amino acids. V was trimmed by 7 bases and J by 5 bases, leaving 14 bases between them. Germline V gene lookup returns CDR1 MNHEY and CDR2 SVGAGI. As DNA, the CDR3 is TGTGCCAGCATTGGGGGCCTTCAGACCGGGGAGCTGTTTTTT. Its protein is CASIGGLQTGELFF.

This clone was seen once. V is TRBV18 and J is TRBJ1-5, with D possibly TRBD1 on 5 matching bases. V was cut by 6 bases and J by 3 bases, with 15 bases left in between. Germline values: CDR1 KGHSH, CDR2 LQKENI. The CDR3 is made up of 15 amino acids. CDR3 DNA: TGTGCCAGCTCGCTAAACCAGGGAAACAATCAGCCCCAGCATTTT. It translates to CASSLNQGNNQPQHF. Full variable domain (rest looked up from reference TRBV18 and TRBJ1-5): NAGVMQNPRHLVRRRGQEARLRCSPMKGHSHVYWYRQLPEEGLKFMVYLQKENIIDESGMPKERFSAEFPKEGPSILRIQQVVRGDSAAYFCASSLNQGNNQPQHFGDGTRLSIL.

This chain connects TRBV9 to TRBJ2-1; TRBD2 might be the D (6 bases). V lost 6 bases and J lost 0, with 16 bases in between. This CDR3 contains 16 residues. The germline CDR1 and CDR2 sequences are SGDLS and YYNGEE. CDR3 DNA sequence: TGTGCCAGCACCTCCTCCGGGACTTTCTCCTACAATGAGCAGTTCTTC. As protein: CASTSSGTFSYNEQFF.

The CDR3 DNA follows: TGCGCCAGCAGCCCGGGACAGACTTACAATGAGCAGTTCTTC. The encoded protein is CASSPGQTYNEQFF. The V and J genes are TRBV5-1 and TRBJ2-1; TRBD1 matches 7 bases. Trimming cost V 4 bases and J 4 bases; bases outside gene matches: 5. This CDR3 comprises 14 residues. Germline V CDR1 and CDR2: SGHRS, YFSETQ.

The CDR3 nucleotides are TGTGCCTGGAGTAGGAAGGGAACTAGCGGCACCTACGAGCAGTACTTC. It encodes CAWSRKGTSGTYEQYF. J is TRBJ2-7 and V is TRBV30; 8 bases map to TRBD2. In germline, CDR1 is GTSNPN, CDR2 SVGIG (reference sequence). Germline trimming cut 2 bases from V and 2 bases from J; bases unmatched to any gene: 11. The length of the CDR3 is 16 residues.

The V call is TRBV18, the J call TRBJ2-1; 9 bases match TRBD2. Per the germline V gene, CDR1 is KGHSH and CDR2 is LQKENI. The CDR3 consists of 14 residues. J lost 7 bases, V lost 0 bases, and 1 base had no gene match. The CDR3 loop reads CASSPPLAGNEQFF. CDR3 nucleotides: TGTGCCAGCTCACCACCCCTAGCGGGGAATGAGCAGTTCTTC.

The CDR3 region has the DNA TGTGCCAGCAGCTTTGGGTTGGACAGGGGTGACAATGGCTACACCTTC. It encodes CASSFGLDRGDNGYTF. The chain carries TRBV7-9 and TRBJ1-2; 9 bases fit TRBD1. Germline V gene data show CDR1 as SEHNR and CDR2 as FQNEAQ (reference sequence). Losses at the gene ends were 3 bases for V and 6 bases for J; bases not matched to a gene: 11. This CDR3 spans 16 amino acids.

V is TRBV23-1 and J is TRBJ1-1; 9 bases line up with TRBD1. TRBV23-1 is recorded as an ORF, its role being uncertain. The CDR3 sequence is 13 residues long. Trimming removed 10 bases from V and 1 base from J; junction bases left unmatched: 4. For the CDR3, the DNA is TGCGCCACTTGGGGACAGGGGAACACTGAAGCTTTCTTT. The encoded protein is CATWGQGNTEAFF.

Worth noting for this clone: Other nucleotide sequences from this sample produce the same CDR3. The genes are TRBV5-1 and TRBJ1-1; D gene unclear. Trimming took off 3 bases at V and 5 bases at J, with 14 bases between the two ends. CDR1 is SGHRS and CDR2 is YFSETQ in the germline V gene. The CDR3 is made up of 14 amino acids. CDR3 nucleotide sequence: TGCGCCAGCAGCTCGACCACGGCGGGGACTGAAGCTTTCTTT. Translated: CASSSTTAGTEAFF. Using reference TRBV5-1 and TRBJ1-1 for the parts outside the CDR3, the full variable domain is KAGVTQTPRYLIKTRGQQVTLSCSPISGHRSVSWYQQTPGQGLQFLFEYFSETQRNKGNFPGRFSGRQFSNSRSEMNVSTLELGDSALYLCASSSTTAGTEAFFGQGTRLTVV.

The gene calls are TRBV12-5 and TRBJ2-2; the D gene is possibly TRBD2 (5 bases). V was pared by 6 bases and J by 1 base, with 12 bases between. Germline V CDR1 and CDR2: LGHNT, FRNRAP. The CDR3 sequence is 15 residues long. CDR3 amino acids: CASGRASGNTGELFF. CDR3 bases: TGTGCTAGTGGCCGTGCCAGCGGGAACACCGGGGAGCTGTTTTTT.

This chain connects TRBV18 to TRBJ2-2, with D possibly TRBD2 on 5 matching bases. The CDR3 totals 15 residues. CDR1 is KGHSH, CDR2 LQKENI, per germline. The germline V and J ends were trimmed by 4 bases and 5 bases, with 14 bases remaining between them. DNA for the CDR3: TGTGCCAGCTCACGACGGGAAGGCCGGACCGGGGAGCTGTTTTTT. Protein: CASSRREGRTGELFF.

As for this clone: The identical CDR3 is also encoded by other nucleotide sequences in the sample. The V call is TRBV19, the J call TRBJ1-4; no firm D call. CDR1 and CDR2 from the germline V gene are LNHDA and SQIVND (reference sequence). Deletions cut 2 bases from V and 7 bases from J, with 5 bases between. The CDR3 is 12 residues long. This CDR3 reads CASSIRGEKLFF. Written as DNA, the CDR3 is TGTGCCAGTAGTATACGGGGTGAAAAACTGTTTTTT.

The gene calls are TRBV5-6 and TRBJ1-1; 7 bases map to TRBD1. Trimming at V came to 6 bases and at J to 4 bases, leaving 21 bases not matched to a gene. The CDR3 runs to 18 residues. Germline CDR1 and CDR2: SGHDT and YYEEEE. CDR3 loop: CASTNRGHFTGMGTEAFF. The CDR3 DNA follows: TGTGCCAGCACCAACAGGGGTCATTTCACAGGTATGGGCACTGAAGCTTTCTTT.

With regard to this clone: The junction shows a germline mismatch at one end, possibly a read error. This rearrangement joins TRBV19 to TRBJ1-3; 7 bases map to TRBD1. The CDR3 loop spans 14 amino acids. Germline CDR1 reads LNHDA; CDR2 reads SQIVND (reference sequence). CDR3 loop: CVSSPGTAGNTIYF. DNA for the CDR3: TGTGTCAGTAGTCCTGGGACAGCTGGAAACACCATATATTTT.

The CDR3 sequence is CASSQGQNYGYTF. The CDR3 DNA sequence: TGTGCCAGCAGCCAAGGGCAGAACTATGGCTACACCTTC. The rearrangement uses TRBV14 and TRBJ1-2; no definite D call. The V end was cut by 1 base, the J end by 2 bases, with 5 bases between. The CDR3 consists of 13 residues. Germline CDR1 SGHDN, CDR2 FVKESK.

CDR3 sequence: CASSAGWGTDTQYF. CDR3 coding DNA: TGTGCCAGCAGTGCCGGGTGGGGCACAGATACGCAGTATTTT. The chain has TRBV6-5 and TRBJ2-3; D remains ambiguous. Trimming removed 5 bases at V and 1 base at J, with 10 bases between. The V gene's germline CDR1 is MNHEY and CDR2 SVGAGI. This CDR3 contains 14 residues.

The J gene is TRBJ2-1, the V gene TRBV7-2; 8 bases match TRBD2. Germline CDR1 reads SGHTA; CDR2 reads FQGNSA. The J segment lost 0 bases and the V segment lost 5 bases, leaving 3 bases of the junction unmatched. This CDR3 is built from 15 residues. The CDR3 nucleotides are TGTGCCAGCAGCCGGGGGGGGACCTCCTACAATGAGCAGTTCTTC. Its protein is CASSRGGTSYNEQFF.

The rearrangement joins TRBV11-3 to TRBJ2-1; weak D call: TRBD2 (5 bases). Germline-derived CDR1 and CDR2 are SGHNT and YENEEA. The length of the CDR3 is 13 residues. V lost 3 bases, J lost 7 bases, and 10 bases lay in between. CDR3 coding DNA: TGTGCCAGCAGCTTGAGTAGGGAGAATGAGCAGTTCTTC. Translated: CASSLSRENEQFF.